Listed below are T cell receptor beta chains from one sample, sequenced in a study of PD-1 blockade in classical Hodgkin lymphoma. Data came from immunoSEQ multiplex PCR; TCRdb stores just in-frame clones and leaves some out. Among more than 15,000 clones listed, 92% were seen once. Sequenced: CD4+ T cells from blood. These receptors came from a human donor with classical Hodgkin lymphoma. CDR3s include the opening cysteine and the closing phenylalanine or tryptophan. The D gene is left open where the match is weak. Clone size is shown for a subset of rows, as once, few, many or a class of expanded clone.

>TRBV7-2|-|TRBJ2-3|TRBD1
CASSLAGTGVVTQYF
TGTGCCAGCAGCTTAGCGGGGACAGGGGTGGTTACGCAGTATTTT
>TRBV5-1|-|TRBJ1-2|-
CASSSSQGGGGYTF
TGCGCCAGCAGCTCGTCACAGGGAGGCGGTGGCTACACCTTC
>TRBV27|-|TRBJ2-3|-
CATSLGSPTDTQYF
TGTGCCACCTCCCTCGGGAGCCCCACAGATACGCAGTATTTT
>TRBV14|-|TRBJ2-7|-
CASSRDWISYEQYF
TGTGCCAGCAGCCGGGACTGGATCTCCTACGAGCAGTACTTC
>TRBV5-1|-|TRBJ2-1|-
CASSKQTSFANEQFF
TGCGCCAGCAGCAAACAGACCTCTTTCGCCAATGAGCAGTTCTTC
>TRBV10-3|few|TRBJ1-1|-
CAISLSHMNTEAFF
TGTGCCATCAGTCTCAGCCACATGAACACTGAAGCTTTCTTT
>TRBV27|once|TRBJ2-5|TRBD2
CASRRAGTSGKETQYF
TGTGCCAGCAGAAGGGCCGGGACTAGCGGGAAAGAGACCCAGTACTTC
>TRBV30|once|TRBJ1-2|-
CAWSGLGYGYTF
TGTGCCTGGTCGGGGCTCGGCTATGGCTACACCTTC
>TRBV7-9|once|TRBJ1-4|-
CASSTGVGEKLFF
TGTGCCAGCAGCACCGGTGTGGGCGAAAAACTGTTTTTT
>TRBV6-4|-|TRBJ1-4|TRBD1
CASSDGRGLSNEKLFF
TGTGCCAGCAGTGACGGCAGGGGGCTATCTAATGAAAAACTGTTTTTT
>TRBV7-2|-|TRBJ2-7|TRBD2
CASSPAGGGYEQYF
TGTGCCAGCAGTCCAGCGGGAGGAGGCTACGAGCAGTACTTC
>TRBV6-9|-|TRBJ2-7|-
CASSRDNYEQYF
TGTGCCAGCAGCCGCGACAACTACGAGCAGTACTTC
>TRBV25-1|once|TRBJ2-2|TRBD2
CASEGPGLAGSGELFF
TGTGCCAGCGAAGGGCCAGGACTAGCGGGATCAGGGGAGCTGTTTTTT
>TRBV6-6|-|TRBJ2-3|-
CASSSRVALTTDTQYF
TGTGCCAGCAGTTCCCGGGTAGCCCTAACCACAGATACGCAGTATTTT
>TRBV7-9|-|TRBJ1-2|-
CASSSGRGGDGYTF
TGTGCCAGCAGCTCGGGCAGGGGAGGCGATGGCTACACCTTC
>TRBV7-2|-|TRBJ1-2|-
CASSLARGYRDGYTF
TGTGCCAGCAGCTTAGCCCGGGGCTATAGGGATGGCTACACCTTC
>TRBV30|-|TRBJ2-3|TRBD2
CAWEGLAVTDTQYF
TGTGCCTGGGAAGGCCTAGCGGTTACAGATACGCAGTATTTT
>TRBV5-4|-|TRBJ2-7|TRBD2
CASSLLREGEQYF
TGTGCCAGCAGCTTGTTGCGGGAGGGCGAGCAGTACTTC
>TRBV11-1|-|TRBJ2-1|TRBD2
CASGGRRGNEQFF
TGTGCCAGCGGCGGGAGGCGGGGCAATGAGCAGTTCTTC
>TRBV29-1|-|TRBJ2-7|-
CSASRTDMGEQYF
TGCAGCGCCTCAAGGACGGATATGGGCGAGCAGTACTTC
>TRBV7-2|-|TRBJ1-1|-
CASSPWGGNEAFF
TGTGCCAGCAGCCCCTGGGGGGGTAATGAAGCTTTCTTT
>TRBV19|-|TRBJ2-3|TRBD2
CASSTLAGSTDTQYF
TGTGCCAGTAGTACTCTAGCGGGCAGCACAGATACGCAGTATTTT